The sample holds one count of the clone carrying this T cell receptor (beta chain). This table comes from immunoSEQ multiplex PCR, and its TCRdb copy is limited to in-frame clones, with some not included. The table shows more than 55,000 clones, with 86% occurring only once. These data are taken from a study of OX40 agonist ivuxolimab in advanced cancers. Germline V gives CDR1 GTSNPN, CDR2 SVGIG (reference sequence). Trimming shortened V by 4 bases and J by 6 bases, and 18 bases separated the two germline ends. The CDR3 consists of 14 residues. This receptor was identified in an adult with an advanced solid tumor such as melanoma, head and neck, liver or kidney cancer. The genes are TRBV30 and TRBJ1-1; D is possibly TRBD1 (5 bases). Here the sequenced sample was CD4+ or CD8+ T cells sorted from blood, taken in a trial of the OX40 agonist ivuxolimab. CDR3 coding DNA: TGTGCCTGGAAAATGGCAGGGTGGGGGGCTGAAGCTTTCTTT. Translation gives CAWKMAGWGAEAFF.